The text below deals with one T cell receptor beta chain. Its antigen is not known. Clones were sequenced by immunoSEQ multiplex PCR, and TCRdb holds only the in-frame ones, with some missing. The table shows 250,000 or so clones, with more than 80% occurring only once. Trimming at V came to 7 bases and at J to 7 bases, leaving 6 bases not matched to a gene. CDR1 MNHEY and CDR2 SVGAGI come from the germline V gene. This CDR3 spans 14 amino acids. The data were taken from a study of T cell responses to AZD1222 COVID-19 vaccine. Points from the study as a whole: In the spike-specific TCR repertoire, nearly half reportedly target unmutated variant regions.

The starting material was peripheral blood, obtained on day 0 of AZD1222 vaccination. The TCR comes from an adult in good health. The V gene is TRBV6-5, the J gene TRBJ2-1; 11 positions match TRBD2. For the CDR3, the DNA is TGTGCCAGCAATGGACTAGCGGGTGGAAATGAGCAGTTCTTC. This gives the protein CASNGLAGGNEQFF.